This TCR beta chain was sequenced during a study of T cells after yellow fever vaccination (dated 2019 in TCRdb). For the wider study: Libraries from fractions with low cell numbers were prepared with the SMART-Seq v4 Ultra Low Input RNA kit. Two healthy male donors made up the cohort, one aged 18 to 30 years and the other aged 30 to 39 years. Blood samples were taken at several timepoints before and after primary and secondary immunization, and bulk PBMC replicates and cell subsets were isolated. To track T-cell clones before and after primary and booster YFV17D yellow fever vaccination, bulk TCR alpha and beta repertoires were sequenced longitudinally. The investigation overall reported the following: A small fraction of clonotypes showed up in both the CD4 and CD8 compartments, probably as a result of convergent recombination. Only two donors were included in the study, so the extent to which the findings can be generalized is limited. Compared with the primary T-cell response, the secondary T-cell response was faster but weaker, reaching its peak on day 5 rather than on day 15. FACS-sorted repertoires could contain abundant contaminating clonotypes from the bulk population, so computational filtering was required. After the booster, most of the clones that had expanded following primary vaccination were detected again (96% of CD4 and 80% to 90% of CD8), which suggests that memory was broadly maintained.

What this sample's treatment or condition label stands for: live attenuated yellow fever vaccine strain. At each blood-draw timepoint, two biological replicates of bulk PBMCs were obtained. PBMCs were isolated from peripheral blood using a standard Ficoll-Paque protocol. RNA was extracted with TriZol from bulk PBMCs, CD4 and CD8 fractions, and dextramer-positive and dextramer-negative fractions. TCR cDNA was synthesized by 5'RACE template switching, through which a universal primer site and unique molecular identifiers were introduced. Priming of cDNA synthesis was performed from both the TCR alpha and TCR beta constant segments. Libraries were amplified in two PCR steps, with sample barcodes and sequencing adapters added in the second step. Sequencing of the libraries was done on either Illumina HiSeq 2500 (2x100 bp) or NovaSeq (2x150 bp). On the study's bioinformatics: MIGEC handled demultiplexing of reads and collapsing into UMI consensus sequences, while MiXCR performed V(D)J alignment. Vaccine-responding clonotypes were identified with edgeR using replicate PBMC samples, with FDR below 0.01 and a log2 fold change above 5 up to day 15 being required. CD4 or CD8 identity was assigned to each bulk clonotype according to whether the clonotype was present at higher abundance in the sequenced CD4 repertoire or the sequenced CD8 repertoire. TCRdb reanalyzed the raw reads on its own, using fastp at Q25 for trimming and MiXCR for clone calling, and kept in-frame beta chains. For every CDR3 protein sequence, its rows merge into one entry that carries the most common genes and DNA. TCRdb, not the original authors, processed these V and J calls. This sample is represented by about 580,000 distinct CDR3 sequences; approximately 16% of them were singletons. The ten top clones hold roughly 17% of the sample.

This clonotype turned up a few times. The clone's antigen remains unknown. No per-base quality is available; no much larger clone lies one base away. Sequences ENHRY (CDR1) and SYGVKD (CDR2) are obtained from the germline V gene. The germline ends are 13 bases apart after V is trimmed by 3 bases and J by 2 bases. The CDR3 has 15 amino acids, counting the end cysteine and phenylalanine. Of all the DNA, just the CDR3 is kept, 45 bases in frame from base 1. This sequence originates from a man aged 18-30 years who received the YFV17D yellow fever vaccine. The receptor chain draws on TRBV10-3 and TRBJ1-2, with the D gene not clear enough to name. Sequences were derived from PBMCs, sampled 5 days after the first yellow fever vaccination. The CDR3 reads as follows: CAISDAGTINYGYTF. The sequence in DNA is TGTGCCATCAGTGATGCGGGCACAATCAACTATGGCTACACCTTC.